This T cell receptor (beta chain) appears in the sequencing data of a study of PD-1 blockade in mismatch repair-deficient tumors. Germline values: CDR1 LGHNA, CDR2 YNFKEQ. Losses at the gene ends were 1 base for V and 5 bases for J; bases not matched to a gene: 8. CDR3 length: 15 amino acids. TCRdb's copy holds only in-frame clones and misses some; the assay was immunoSEQ multiplex PCR. The sample includes some 120,000 clones, about 88% of them seen just once. The receptor was derived from an adult with mismatch repair-deficient cancer. Sequencing used peripheral blood, obtained 70 to 73 weeks after starting pembrolizumab. V gene TRBV4-2 combines with J gene TRBJ2-7; 7 bases match TRBD2. CDR3 region: CASSQVYGRLDEQYF. DNA of the CDR3: TGTGCCAGCAGCCAAGTCTACGGGAGGCTCGACGAGCAGTACTTC.